These 32 T cell receptor beta chains originate from one sample sequenced in a study of T cells in Graves' hyperthyroidism and ophthalmopathy. It was RNA transcripts that yielded the amplified TCR beta CDR3 regions. During a first-round RT-PCR of the TCR CDR3, the HTBI primer set was used. TCRdb independently ran MiXCR on the multiplex PCR reads; one entry per CDR3 protein. This sample has some 740,000 distinct CDR3 sequences; 14% occur once, and the top ten carry 9.5% to 13%. The sequencing input was blood. The receptors were sampled from a woman between 18 and 30 years old with Graves' hyperthyroidism.

This clonotype was detected a few times. This chain joins TRBV20-1 and TRBJ2-7, with 7 bases identical to TRBD2. Losses at the gene ends were 0 bases for V and 3 bases for J; bases not matched to a gene: 11. CDR1 and CDR2 from the germline V gene are DFQATT and SNEGSKA (reference sequence). This CDR3 has 16 residues. The CDR3, as DNA: TGCAGTGCTAGAGATGACGGGGGGACCCTGATCTACGAGCAGTACTTC. Translation: CSARDDGGTLIYEQYF.

The chain uses TRBV7-8 and TRBJ1-5; 8 positions agree with TRBD1. The germline gives CDR1 SGHVS, CDR2 FQNEAQ. Germline trimming cut 8 bases from V and 1 base from J; bases unmatched to any gene: 7. The CDR3 loop spans 15 amino acids. DNA of the CDR3: TGTGCCAGCGGAATCCGGGACAGGAGCAATCAGCCCCAGCATTTT. Protein: CASGIRDRSNQPQHF.

There are many counts of this clonotype. The J gene is TRBJ2-5, the V gene TRBV2; 9 nucleotides match TRBD2. The trim removed 6 bases at V and 0 bases at J, leaving 11 bases unmatched. Per the germline V gene, CDR1 is SNHLY and CDR2 is FYNNEI. The CDR3 contains 17 residues. CDR3 loop: CASSSLGLAIYQETQYF. The CDR3 DNA reads TGTGCCAGCAGCAGCTTAGGACTAGCGATTTACCAAGAGACCCAGTACTTC.

This clonotype has ten or more counts. The CDR3 reads CASSQRREAYWETQYF. In nucleotides, the CDR3 is TGTGCCAGCAGCCAAAGGCGGGAGGCATATTGGGAGACCCAGTACTTC. The chain recombines TRBV3-1 with TRBJ2-5, with TRBD2 matching 8 bases. V shed 2 bases and J 5 bases; nucleotides not matched to a gene: 10. The CDR3 runs 16 residues. In germline, CDR1 is LGHDT, CDR2 YNNKEL (reference sequence).

This clonotype came up a few times. The chain couples TRBV2 to TRBJ2-3, with a weak D call TRBD2 (5 bases). The CDR3 contains 15 residues. Per the germline V gene, CDR1 is SNHLY and CDR2 is FYNNEI. Trimming removed 3 bases from V and 0 bases from J, with 10 bases in between. CDR3 region: CASSELAQSTDTQYF. The CDR3 bases are TGTGCCAGCAGTGAGCTAGCTCAGAGCACAGATACGCAGTATTTT.

This clonotype was seen a handful of times. The rearrangement links TRBV6-5 to TRBJ2-1; 10 bases align to TRBD2. The CDR3 consists of 18 residues. V lost 0 bases, J lost 0 bases, and 5 bases stayed unmatched. Germline V CDR1 and CDR2: MNHEY, SVGAGI. CDR3: CASSYSRLAGDSYNEQFF. CDR3 in DNA: TGTGCCAGCAGTTACTCCCGGCTAGCGGGAGACTCCTACAATGAGCAGTTCTTC.

This clonotype was counted at least ten times. The chain has TRBV18 and TRBJ1-1; D is possibly TRBD1 (5 bases). The length of the CDR3 is 14 residues. Trimming left V 2 bases short and J 3 bases short, with 10 bases between. Germline V lookup: CDR1 KGHSH, CDR2 LQKENI. CDR3 DNA: TGTGCCAGCTCACCAGGCGGGGGGTACACTGAAGCTTTCTTT. The encoded protein is CASSPGGGYTEAFF.

A remark on this clonotype: A much larger clone is a single base away; this may be a read error. Since no conserved phenylalanine or tryptophan closes the CDR3, a read error is the likely cause. The chain employs TRBV7-9 and TRBJ2-7; 9 positions match TRBD2. The CDR3 extends over 15 amino acids. V was pared by 5 bases and J by 3 bases, with 8 bases of the junction left unmatched. Germline assignment: CDR1 SEHNR and CDR2 FQNEAQ (reference sequence). CDR3 region: CASSLLAGTLYEQYL. In DNA, the CDR3 is TGTGCCAGCAGCCTTCTAGCGGGAACCCTCTACGAGCAGTACCTC.

This chain connects TRBV28 to TRBJ2-3; 9 positions match TRBD2. Losses at the gene ends were 6 bases for V and 6 bases for J; bases not matched to a gene: 7. The CDR3 has 14 amino acids. Germline V gene data show CDR1 as MDHEN and CDR2 as SYDVKM. The CDR3 bases are TGTGCCAGCAGCCGCGGGGGGGGGGTGGATACGCAGTATTTT. Amino acid sequence: CASSRGGGVDTQYF.

This clonotype occurred a few times. The J gene is TRBJ1-5, the V gene TRBV20-1; TRBD1 matches 8 bases. CDR1 DFQATT and CDR2 SNEGSKA come from the germline V gene (reference sequence). The length of the CDR3 is 14 residues. J was trimmed by 1 base and V by 2 bases; bases with no gene match: 1. The CDR3 region is CSARNRGSNQPQHF. DNA of the CDR3: TGCAGTGCTAGAAACAGGGGGAGCAATCAGCCCCAGCATTTT.

This clonotype was picked up many times. The CDR3 is CASSWSREAFF. The CDR3 nucleotides are TGTGCCAGCAGTTGGAGCCGTGAAGCTTTCTTT. The chain carries TRBV6-2 or TRBV6-3 and TRBJ1-1; D not resolved. Trimming left V 4 bases short and J 7 bases short, with 7 bases between. The germline CDR1 and CDR2 sequences are MNHEY and SVGEGT. The CDR3 runs 11 residues.

A few counts support this clonotype. The chain joins TRBV18 to TRBJ2-7; TRBD2 matches at 15 bases. J gave up 7 bases and V 3 bases, and 7 bases lay outside the gene matches. Germline CDR1 KGHSH, CDR2 LQKENI. This CDR3 has 16 amino acids. In DNA form, the CDR3 reads TGTGCCAGCTCACCTCCGGGACTAGCGGGAGGTGGGGAGCAGTACTTC. Protein: CASSPPGLAGGGEQYF.

The chain has TRBV2 and TRBJ1-1; 7 bases line up with TRBD1. This CDR3 contains 12 residues. V was clipped by 9 bases and J by 7 bases; unmatched bases: 8. Germline V gene sequence: CDR1 SNHLY, CDR2 FYNNEI. CDR3 in amino acids: CARQGTRGEAFF. In nucleotides, the CDR3 is TGTGCCAGACAGGGGACGAGAGGTGAAGCTTTCTTT.

The rearrangement links TRBV13 to TRBJ2-1; TRBD2 matches at 8 bases. V gave up 5 bases and J gave up 2 bases; unmatched junction bases: 8. This CDR3 is 16 amino acids long. Germline CDR1 is PRHDT and CDR2 is FYEKMQ (reference sequence). The CDR3 sequence: CASSPGGSGTYNEQFF. CDR3 bases: TGTGCCAGCAGCCCCGGAGGTAGCGGGACCTACAATGAGCAGTTCTTC. Together with reference TRBV13 and TRBJ2-1, the CDR3 gives the full variable domain: AAGVIQSPRHLIKEKRETATLKCYPIPRHDTVYWYQQGPGQDPQFLISFYEKMQSDKGSIPDRFSAQQFSDYHSELNMSSLELGDSALYFCASSPGGSGTYNEQFFGPGTRLTVL.

This clonotype was counted only a few times. This chain links TRBV2 with TRBJ2-2, with D possibly TRBD2 on 5 matching bases. Germline V gene data show CDR1 as SNHLY and CDR2 as FYNNEI. Trimming shortened V by 9 bases and J by 0 bases, and 14 bases separated the two germline ends. The CDR3 has 15 amino acids. CDR3 bases: TGTGCCAGGGAGTCGGGGTCGGCGAACACCGGGGAGCTGTTTTTT. Translated, it gives CARESGSANTGELFF.

This clonotype was detected many times. V is TRBV28 and J is TRBJ2-7; the D is unclear. The V end was cut by 0 bases, the J end by 1 base, with 10 bases between. CDR3 length: 15 amino acids. Germline values: CDR1 MDHEN, CDR2 SYDVKM. CDR3 loop: CASSLWDQQSYEQYF. CDR3 coding DNA: TGTGCCAGCAGTTTATGGGACCAACAATCCTACGAGCAGTACTTC.

This clonotype was detected ten times or more. The rearrangement joins TRBV18 to TRBJ2-5, with D perhaps matching TRBD2 (6 bases). The CDR3 loop spans 14 amino acids. Germline V CDR1 and CDR2: KGHSH, LQKENI. The germline V and J ends were trimmed by 2 bases and 4 bases, with 11 bases remaining between them. The CDR3 is CASSPGSGGETQYF. Written as DNA, the CDR3 is TGTGCCAGCTCACCAGGTTCCGGGGGAGAGACCCAGTACTTC.

In its sample, this clonotype was seen many times. This chain links TRBV7-9 with TRBJ2-1; 9 positions agree with TRBD2. V was clipped by 5 bases and J by 1 base; unmatched bases: 3. CDR1 and CDR2 (germline): SEHNR, FQNEAQ (reference sequence). The CDR3 consists of 15 residues. The CDR3 spells CASSPSGTSYNEQFF. The CDR3 bases are TGTGCCAGCAGCCCTAGCGGGACATCCTACAATGAGCAGTTCTTC.

This clonotype was counted at least ten times. The rearrangement links TRBV7-3 to TRBJ2-6, with D unresolved. The CDR3 covers 15 residues. The germline CDR1 and CDR2 sequences are SGHTA and FQGTGA. V lost 0 bases to trimming and J lost 4 bases, with 7 bases between them. The CDR3 region is CASSLTGNGANVLTF. The CDR3 DNA is TGTGCCAGCAGCTTAACGGGTAACGGGGCCAACGTCCTGACTTTC.

This clonotype was counted ten times or more. The gene calls are TRBV2 and TRBJ2-7; 7 bases agree with TRBD2. V shed 8 bases, J shed 7 bases, and the junction held 11 bases outside the gene matches. CDR1 and CDR2 from the germline V gene are SNHLY and FYNNEI. This CDR3 spans 13 amino acids. The CDR3, as DNA: TGTGCCAGCGGACTCGCGGGAGTTGAAGAGCAGTACTTC. Its translation: CASGLAGVEEQYF. The entire variable domain, with the rest obtained from reference TRBV2 and TRBJ2-7, is as follows: EPEVTQTPSHQVTQMGQEVILRCVPISNHLYFYWYRQILGQKVEFLVSFYNNEISEKSEIFDDQFSVERPDGSNFTLKIRSTKLEDSAMYFCASGLAGVEEQYFGPGTRLTVT.

The sample holds many counts of this clonotype. V and J are TRBV18 and TRBJ2-1; weak D call: TRBD2 (6 bases). CDR1 and CDR2 from the germline V gene are KGHSH and LQKENI. Between the trimmed V and J ends, which lost 6 bases and 8 bases, there was a span of 17 bases. CDR3 length equals 14 residues. CDR3 protein: CASSRTASGDEQFF. The CDR3 nucleotides read TGTGCCAGCTCCCGAACGGCCTCGGGGGATGAGCAGTTCTTC.

V usage is TRBV19 and J usage is TRBJ1-3; D ambiguous. The CDR3 loop spans 16 amino acids. The V and J ends lost 5 bases and 0 bases respectively, with 14 bases between them. Germline-derived CDR1 and CDR2 are LNHDA and SQIVND (reference sequence). CDR3 sequence: CASSPQRTTSGNTIYF. CDR3 DNA sequence: TGTGCCAGTAGTCCCCAACGGACCACCTCTGGAAACACCATATATTTT. Filled out from reference TRBV19 and TRBJ1-3, the complete variable domain reads DGGITQSPKYLFRKEGQNVTLSCEQNLNHDAMYWYRQDPGQGLRLIYYSQIVNDFQKGDIAEGYSVSREKKESFPLTVTSAQKNPTAFYLCASSPQRTTSGNTIYFGEGSWLTVV.

This clonotype was counted many times. The chain links TRBV28 to TRBJ2-1; 8 nucleotides align to TRBD2. CDR1 is MDHEN, CDR2 SYDVKM, per germline. This CDR3 region has 16 residues. V shed 5 bases, J shed 0 bases, and the junction held 6 bases outside the gene matches. The CDR3, as DNA: TGTGCCAGCAGTCGACCCGGGACTAGCTCCTACAATGAGCAGTTCTTC. Its protein product is CASSRPGTSSYNEQFF.

This clonotype has at least ten counts. This chain connects TRBV7-3 to TRBJ2-2, with TRBD2 matching 14 bases. Germline V gene sequence: CDR1 SGHTA, CDR2 FQGTGA. This CDR3 spans 20 amino acids. The V gene end was trimmed by 2 bases and the J gene end by 4 bases; junction bases not matched to a gene: 12. The CDR3 loop reads CASSLARTSGRSTRTGELFF. CDR3 nucleotide sequence: TGTGCCAGCAGCTTAGCTCGGACTAGCGGGAGGTCCACGCGCACCGGGGAGCTGTTTTTT.

V is TRBV27 and J is TRBJ2-7; D remains unclear. Germline CDR1 MNHEY, CDR2 SMNVEV (reference sequence). V lost 2 bases and J 0 bases, leaving 8 bases between the germline ends. The CDR3 runs to 14 residues. CDR3: CASSLGSYSYEQYF. The DNA of the CDR3 is TGTGCCAGCAGTTTAGGCTCCTACTCCTACGAGCAGTACTTC.

The chain links TRBV11-3 to TRBJ2-2; D not resolved. Per germline, CDR1 SGHNT and CDR2 YENEEA. CDR3 length equals 14 residues. V shed 2 bases and J shed 5 bases, with 9 bases lying between them. The CDR3 here is CASSLNLWTGELFF. For the CDR3, the DNA is TGTGCCAGCAGCTTAAATCTCTGGACCGGGGAGCTGTTTTTT.

In this sample, this clonotype turned up a few times. The rearrangement joins TRBV7-9 to TRBJ1-6; D gene unclear. Trimming shortened V by 6 bases and J by 6 bases, and 6 bases separated the two germline ends. Germline loops: CDR1 SEHNR, CDR2 FQNEAQ (reference sequence). The CDR3 contains 12 residues. The CDR3 coding sequence is TGTGCCAGCAGTCCCGTTAATTCACCCCTCCACTTT. It translates to CASSPVNSPLHF.

This clonotype was observed at least ten times. The chain combines TRBV20-1 with TRBJ2-7; the D gene is possibly TRBD1 (6 bases). Per germline, CDR1 DFQATT and CDR2 SNEGSKA (reference sequence). V was trimmed by 0 bases and J by 2 bases, leaving 11 bases between them. The CDR3 covers 14 residues. CDR3 amino acids: CSARDRAGAYEQYF. The DNA of the CDR3 is TGCAGTGCTAGAGATCGCGCAGGGGCCTACGAGCAGTACTTC.

Many counts were recorded for this clonotype. CDR3: CATSDYVAGDQDEQFF. The CDR3 nucleotides read TGTGCCACCAGTGATTACGTAGCGGGAGATCAGGATGAGCAGTTCTTC. This rearrangement joins TRBV24-1 to TRBJ2-1, with 9 bases that match TRBD2. After removal of 2 bases from V and 8 bases from J, the junction contained 9 bases not matched to a gene. Per the germline V gene, CDR1 is KGHDR and CDR2 is SFDVKD. The CDR3 extends over 16 amino acids.

This clonotype was counted ten times or more. The chain combines TRBV11-2 with TRBJ1-3; the D gene is possibly TRBD1 (5 bases). The V gene lost 2 bases and the J gene lost 2 bases, with 22 bases spanning the gap. The CDR3 covers 19 residues. Germline V gene lookup returns CDR1 SGHAT and CDR2 FQNNGV. CDR3: CASSLRYLGIGTAGNTIYF. The CDR3, as DNA: TGTGCCAGCAGCTTAAGATATTTGGGCATTGGGACGGCTGGAAACACCATATATTTT.

In its sample, this clonotype was seen many times. The V call is TRBV29-1, the J call TRBJ1-1, with D possibly being TRBD1 (6 bases). V lost 5 bases and J lost 5, with 15 bases in between. The CDR3 spans 13 residues. Germline-derived CDR1 and CDR2 are SQVTM and ANQGSEA. The CDR3 is CSVSKKGGTEAFF. The DNA for the CDR3 is TGCAGCGTTAGCAAAAAGGGGGGAACTGAAGCTTTCTTT.

This clonotype came up many times. The chain recombines TRBV6-2 or TRBV6-3 with TRBJ1-5; a weak D match, TRBD1 (5 bases). Per the germline V gene, CDR1 is MNHEY and CDR2 is SVGEGT. There are 14 residues in the CDR3. Trimming removed 6 bases at V and 2 bases at J, with 11 bases between. The CDR3: CASSAGNGNQPQHF. In DNA, the CDR3 is TGTGCCAGCAGCGCAGGGAATGGCAATCAGCCCCAGCATTTT.